This TCR beta chain was recorded in a study of regulatory T cells in long-lasting Graves disease (dated by TCRdb to the early 2020s). Turning to the overall study: Persistent Graves' disease was defined as persistently positive TSH receptor autoantibodies together with antithyroid drug treatment for over 5 years. Patients with persistent Graves' disease were compared with patients with newly diagnosed Graves' disease using TCR sequencing and RNA sequencing of peripheral blood. The study was conducted in China and was registered as a clinical trial. TCR sequencing covered roughly 13 persistent and roughly 20 newly diagnosed Graves' disease patients, some 35 samples in total. Persistent Graves' disease patients in the clinical cohort had taken antithyroid drugs for roughly ten years on average.

Sample time point, as interpreted from the label and publication: persistent/refractory GD, antithyroid drugs over 5 years with positive TRAb. For both TCR sequencing and RNA sequencing, RNA was extracted from PBMCs in TRIzol. The diagnosis of Graves' disease followed American Thyroid Association guidelines. Patients were recruited from an endocrinology department in Xi'an, China. Each patient gave about 10 milliliters of peripheral blood, collected in an EDTA anticoagulant tube. PBMCs were isolated by Ficoll Paque Plus density gradient separation without further T cell sorting. An Agilent 2100 Bioanalyzer and agarose gel were used to check RNA quality, and a NanoDrop 2000 was used to measure RNA concentration. The protocol used for the library was multiplex PCR. Instrument on record: Illumina HiSeq 4000. iRepertoire HTBI primers and Arm-PCR amplification of CDR3 regions were used to construct TCR beta libraries. Before sequencing, the PCR products underwent gel purification. The published analysis was carried out like this. A total of fewer than 70 TRBV and about 13 TRBJ segments were identified across samples and were used for gene usage analysis of CDR3 amino acid clonotypes. Filtered high-quality paired reads were merged into contigs using COPE and FqMerger. BLAST was used to align contigs to the IMGT TRBV, TRBD and TRBJ reference genes, and CDR3 was defined following IMGT. Any clonotype with a frequency above 0.1% was counted as a highly expanded clone. Shannon entropy was used to measure repertoire diversity, and the Gini coefficient was used to measure V-J evenness. A clonotype was considered public if more than one individual shared it. Using fastp at Q25 and MiXCR, TCRdb reprocessed the public reads and kept productive beta chains. When rows share a CDR3 protein, they turn into one entry using the most common DNA and genes. None of the V and J calls come from the authors' own analysis; TCRdb made them. A total of some 470,000 distinct CDR3 sequences appear in this sample, under 25% of them only once. Around 7% of the sample lies in the top ten.

Study-level results and caveats: The study examined only peripheral blood because the primary lesion, thyroid tissue, could not be accessed. As a limitation, the authors acknowledged that the small sample size may reduce accuracy. Compared with newly diagnosed patients, persistent Graves' disease patients had lower TCR Shannon entropy and fewer highly expanded clones, which suggests clonal expansion. Persistent disease showed preferential use of TRBV28, TRBJ1-2 and TRBJ2-5, whereas newly diagnosed disease favored TRBV20-1 and TRBJ2-1. Only the TCR beta chain was sequenced and analyzed. Persistent patients shared more public clonotypes among themselves (around 2,700) than newly diagnosed patients did (about 900).

In its sample, this clonotype was seen a few times. Its antigen is still unknown. No much larger clone exists at a distance of one base, and base qualities are not known. Trimming takes 5 bases from V and 0 bases from J, and the germline ends sit 8 bases apart. According to the germline V gene (reference sequence), CDR1 reads SEHNR and CDR2 reads FQNEAQ. The CDR3 runs 14 residues from the cysteine to the phenylalanine. CDR3 DNA only is kept here, 42 bases in frame from base 1. The rearranged segments are TRBV7-9 and TRBJ1-3; a tentative D match to TRBD1 spans 6 bases. The sample here was peripheral blood mononuclear cells (PBMCs), taken when the disease was refractory, from a patient treated with antithyroid drugs. The TCR originated in a female donor with Graves disease. CDR3 loop: CASSTDSSGNTIYF. The DNA reads as follows: TGTGCCAGCAGCACGGACAGCTCTGGAAACACCATATATTTT.